The T cell receptor (beta chain) described here comes from a study of pediatric ulcerative colitis. Findings and limits, study-wide: Acute severe colitis showed lower rectal diversity from clonal expansions.

Details on this clone: Its specificity is not known.

This CDR3 is built from 20 residues. The germline V gene has CDR1 SNHLY and CDR2 FYNNEI. J lost 3 bases, V lost 6 bases, and 17 bases had no gene match. The assay was immunoSEQ multiplex PCR, and TCRdb's table has in-frame clones only and misses some. This sample yields about 64,000 clones, of which 70% to 90% are seen a single time; nearly 3.5% belongs to the top ten. The rearrangement links TRBV2 to TRBJ2-3, with 14 bases fitting TRBD2. Specimen: blood. This TCR was recovered from a boy between 10 and 17 years old with severe ulcerative colitis. The CDR3 loop is CASRAPAGGTSGSKTDTQYF. CDR3 bases: TGTGCCAGCAGGGCCCCCGCAGGGGGGACTAGCGGGAGTAAGACAGATACGCAGTATTTT. The full variable domain, rest sourced from reference TRBV2 and TRBJ2-3, is EPEVTQTPSHQVTQMGQEVILRCVPISNHLYFYWYRQILGQKVEFLVSFYNNEISEKSEIFDDQFSVERPDGSNFTLKIRSTKLEDSAMYFCASRAPAGGTSGSKTDTQYFGPGTRLTVL.